One and the same sample provided the 2 T cell receptor beta chains below, sequenced in a study of T cell responses to AZD1222 COVID-19 vaccine. Assay: immunoSEQ multiplex PCR; the TCRdb copy retains only in-frame clones and omits some. The repertoire includes 150,000 to 200,000 clones, 75% to 95% of them detected once, and approximately 4.4% sits in the top ten. This specimen was peripheral blood, taken on day 0 of AZD1222 vaccination. Source of these receptors: an adult in good health.

The V call is TRBV6-5, the J call TRBJ1-1; D possibly corresponds to TRBD1 (6 bases). The CDR3 length is 14 residues. The germline V gene has CDR1 MNHEY and CDR2 SVGAGI. Deletions cut 5 bases from V and 5 bases from J, with 15 bases between. CDR3 sequence reads: CASSLFRTGTEAFF. In nucleotides, the CDR3 is TGTGCCAGCAGTCTCTTCAGAACAGGGACTGAAGCTTTCTTT.

This chain uses TRBV7-9 with TRBJ2-7; TRBD2 matches at 9 bases. Trimming took 3 bases from V and 2 from J; bases not matched to a gene: 2. The CDR3 runs 14 residues. The germline CDR1 and CDR2 sequences are SEHNR and FQNEAQ (reference sequence). The CDR3 DNA reads as TGTGCCAGCAGCTTTAGCGGGAGTCCCTACGAGCAGTACTTC. Protein: CASSFSGSPYEQYF.